A selection of T cell receptor beta chains follows, all from one sample in a study of identical twins. In TCRdb, the 5' RACE reads were re-called with MiXCR into one record per CDR3 protein. The table lists about 250,000 distinct CDR3 sequences, around 15% of them singletons. Source material: memory (CD45RO+) T cells sorted from blood. Source of these receptors: a woman under 30 in good health. Each CDR3 is given with its conserved first and last residue. D genes are given only for firm matches. Expanded clones are given a class, and other clones once, few, many or no size at all.

V	J	D	size	CDR3	DNA
TRBV7-9	TRBJ2-1	TRBD1	few	CASSLTGQGQFF	TGTGCCAGCAGCTTGACAGGACAGGGACAGTTCTTC
TRBV12-3/TRBV12-4	TRBJ1-1	TRBD1	many	CASNSNRDRQEAFF	TGTGCCAGCAACTCCAACCGGGACAGGCAAGAAGCTTTCTTT
TRBV6-1	TRBJ2-2	TRBD1	few	CASSEGTGIWNTGELFF	TGTGCCAGCAGTGAAGGGACAGGGATTTGGAACACCGGGGAGCTGTTTTTT
TRBV7-9	TRBJ2-5	NA	NA	CASIKGSLETQYF	TGTGCCAGCATCAAGGGGAGCCTGGAGACCCAGTACTTC
TRBV2	TRBJ2-7	NA	few	CASSGSLRGYEQYF	TGTGCCAGCAGTGGAAGTCTGAGGGGGTACGAGCAGTACTTC
TRBV25-1	TRBJ1-1	NA	many	CASSVSENTEAFF	TGTGCCAGCAGTGTCTCTGAGAACACTGAAGCTTTCTTT
TRBV9	TRBJ2-1	NA	NA	CASSRAFNEQFF	TGTGCCAGCAGCCGGGCCTTCAATGAGCAGTTCTTC
TRBV7-3	TRBJ2-1	TRBD2	NA	CASSLLAGGNNEQFF	TGTGCCAGCAGCTTATTGGCGGGGGGGAACAATGAGCAGTTCTTC
TRBV6-5	TRBJ2-7	NA	NA	CASSYGSGISYEQYF	TGTGCCAGCAGTTACGGTTCAGGGATATCCTACGAGCAGTACTTC
TRBV5-1	TRBJ1-2	NA	NA	CASSLVGGNGYTF	TGCGCCAGCAGCTTGGTTGGGGGGAATGGCTACACCTTC
TRBV6-5	TRBJ1-4	TRBD1	NA	CASSYPGTVNEKLFF	TGTGCCAGCAGTTACCCCGGGACAGTAAATGAAAAACTGTTTTTT
TRBV20-1	TRBJ2-3	NA	NA	CSATAGQGDTQYF	TGCAGTGCTACCGCGGGACAAGGAGATACGCAGTATTTT
TRBV9	TRBJ1-4	NA	few	CASSGRQEKLFF	TGTGCCAGCAGCGGACGTCAGGAAAAACTGTTTTTT
TRBV7-2	TRBJ2-5	NA	NA	CASTRDPGETQYF	TGTGCCAGCACCAGGGACCCCGGGGAGACCCAGTACTTC
TRBV20-1	TRBJ1-1	NA	many	CSGAETANTEAFF	TGCAGTGGAGCCGAAACTGCAAACACTGAAGCTTTCTTT